This TCR beta chain was obtained from a study of blood T cell repertoires in COVID-19 (dated by TCRdb to 2020 to 2022). About the investigation overall: The collaborator samples originated in the United States, Italy and Spain and spanned the acute and convalescent phases of COVID-19. The repertoires were released in a freely available public database meant as a resource for research on the immune response to SARS-CoV-2. The samples were drawn from two sources: the first 160 participants of the ongoing ImmuneRACE study, and some 1,300 subjects contributed by 6 global collaborators. A de-identified subject ID, COVID-19 status, age in years and sex were almost always included in the sample metadata. The dataset comprised deeply sampled blood TCRbeta repertoires from subjects exposed to, actively infected with, or recovered from COVID-19. Where available, HLA class I and class II types were taken from metadata supplied by the sample provider and were not determined by assay-based typing. The material from the prospective study consisted of cDNA or gDNA derived from T cells, B-cell-depleted T cells, or PBMCs.

Samples from volunteer blood donors who had recovered from COVID-19 were contributed by a second Seattle source. The collaborating institutions used their own protocols to collect whole blood in K2EDTA tubes. For TCRbeta analysis, collaborators shipped samples as frozen whole blood, isolated PBMCs, or DNA extracted from either of those sample types. A remark on this clone: Its antigen target is currently unknown. No base quality values were provided; no much bigger clone lies one nucleotide off.

TCRbeta CDR3 regions were amplified from genomic DNA by means of the immunoSEQ Assay, a bias-controlled multiplex PCR. As for the original processing: Nucleated cell counts per sample were estimated from amplification of reference gene primers within the assay. Sequence reads were collapsed and filtered to measure the absolute abundance of every unique TCRbeta CDR3 rearrangement. For each sample, productive Simpson clonality was calculated by taking the square root of Simpson's diversity index across productive rearrangements. In its TCRdb copy, this immuneACCESS table keeps in-frame sequences only and misses some clones. Where compared with another copy, unresolved V genes explain less than half of these, and the others have no known cause. The V and J calls and clone size were taken over from that table, and D and trimming were inferred from the DNA. A total of 200,000 to 300,000 clones appear in this sample, 88% of them only once. The ten largest clones add up to roughly 4% of the sample.

CDR1 LNHDA and CDR2 SQIVND are derived from the germline V gene (reference sequence). The V end loses 5 bases and the J end loses 5 bases, and a stretch of 13 bases separates them. CDR3 length: 15 amino acids, cysteine to phenylalanine. Just the 45-base CDR3 DNA is kept, in frame starting at base 1. The research as a whole found: The amount of clinical and demographic metadata varied by source and participant and was provided uncurated.

The rearrangement combines TRBV19 with TRBJ2-6; perhaps TRBD2 is the D gene, with 5 bases matching. The sequenced material came from peripheral blood. The clonotype comes from a man between 60 and 75 years old who had recovered from COVID-19. The nucleotide sequence is TGTGCCAGTAGTGGGAGAGACATCCGGGCCAACGTCCTGACTTTC. It translates to CASSGRDIRANVLTF.